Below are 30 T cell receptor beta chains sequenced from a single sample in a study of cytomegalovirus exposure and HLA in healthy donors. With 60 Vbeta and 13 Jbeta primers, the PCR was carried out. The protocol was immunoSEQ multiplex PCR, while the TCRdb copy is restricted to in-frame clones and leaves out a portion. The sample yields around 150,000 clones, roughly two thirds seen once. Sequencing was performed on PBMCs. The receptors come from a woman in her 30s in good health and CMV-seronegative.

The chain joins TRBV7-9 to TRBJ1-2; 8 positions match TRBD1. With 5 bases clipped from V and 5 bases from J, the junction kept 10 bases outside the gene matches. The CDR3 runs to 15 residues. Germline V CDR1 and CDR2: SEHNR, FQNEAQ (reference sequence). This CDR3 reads CASSPRDRLGYGYTF. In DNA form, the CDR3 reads TGTGCCAGCAGCCCGAGGGACAGGCTTGGGTATGGCTACACCTTC. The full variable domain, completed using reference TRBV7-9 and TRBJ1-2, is DTGVSQNPRHKITKRGQNVTFRCDPISEHNRLYWYRQTLGQGPEFLTYFQNEAQLEKSRLLSDRFSAERPKGSFSTLEIQRTEQGDSAMYLCASSPRDRLGYGYTFGSGTRLTVV.

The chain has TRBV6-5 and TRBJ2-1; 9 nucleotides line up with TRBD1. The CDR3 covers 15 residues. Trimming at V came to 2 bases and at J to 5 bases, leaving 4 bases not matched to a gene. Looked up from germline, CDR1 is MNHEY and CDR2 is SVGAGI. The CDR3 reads CASSYGTGFDNEQFF. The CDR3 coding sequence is TGTGCCAGCAGTTACGGGACAGGGTTCGACAATGAGCAGTTCTTC.

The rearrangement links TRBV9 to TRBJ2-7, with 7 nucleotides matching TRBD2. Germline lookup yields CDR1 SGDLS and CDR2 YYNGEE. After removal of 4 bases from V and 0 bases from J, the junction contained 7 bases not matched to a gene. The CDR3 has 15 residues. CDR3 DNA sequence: TGTGCCAGCAGCACAACGACTAGCCCCTCCTACGAGCAGTACTTC. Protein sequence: CASSTTTSPSYEQYF. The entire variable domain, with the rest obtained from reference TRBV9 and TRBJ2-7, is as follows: DSGVTQTPKHLITATGQRVTLRCSPRSGDLSVYWYQQSLDQGLQFLIQYYNGEERAKGNILERFSAQQFPDLHSELNLSSLELGDSALYFCASSTTTSPSYEQYFGPGTRLTVT.

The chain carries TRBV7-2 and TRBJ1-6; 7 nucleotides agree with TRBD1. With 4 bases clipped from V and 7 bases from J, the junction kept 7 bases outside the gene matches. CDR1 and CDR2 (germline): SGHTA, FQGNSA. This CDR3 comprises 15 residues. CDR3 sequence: CASSSEGARNSPLHF. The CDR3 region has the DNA TGTGCCAGCAGCTCCGAGGGGGCGAGGAATTCACCCCTCCACTTT.

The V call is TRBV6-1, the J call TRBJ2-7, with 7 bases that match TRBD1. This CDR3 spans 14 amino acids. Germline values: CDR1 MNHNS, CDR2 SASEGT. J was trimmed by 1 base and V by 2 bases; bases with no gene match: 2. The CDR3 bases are TGTGCCAGCAGTGAACAGACAGGGTCCTACGAGCAGTACTTC. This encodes CASSEQTGSYEQYF.

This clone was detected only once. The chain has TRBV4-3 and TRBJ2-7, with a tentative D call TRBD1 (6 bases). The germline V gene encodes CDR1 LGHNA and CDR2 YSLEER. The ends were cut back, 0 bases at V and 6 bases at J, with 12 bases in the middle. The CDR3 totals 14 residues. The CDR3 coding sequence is TGCGCCAGCAGCCAAGACAGGGGTCCTTCCGAGCAGTACTTC. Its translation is CASSQDRGPSEQYF.

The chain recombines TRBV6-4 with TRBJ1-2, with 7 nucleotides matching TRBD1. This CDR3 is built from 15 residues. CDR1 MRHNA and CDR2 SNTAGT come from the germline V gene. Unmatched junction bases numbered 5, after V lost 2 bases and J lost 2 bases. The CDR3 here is CASSDGAGGNYGYTF. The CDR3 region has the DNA TGTGCCAGCAGTGACGGGGCAGGGGGGAACTATGGCTACACCTTC.

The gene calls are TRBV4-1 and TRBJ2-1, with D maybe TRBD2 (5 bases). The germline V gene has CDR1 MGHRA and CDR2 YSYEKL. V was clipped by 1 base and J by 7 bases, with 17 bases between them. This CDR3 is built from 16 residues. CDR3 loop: CASSQVGIPPGNEQFF. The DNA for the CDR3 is TGCGCCAGCAGCCAAGTCGGTATCCCGCCGGGGAATGAGCAGTTCTTC.

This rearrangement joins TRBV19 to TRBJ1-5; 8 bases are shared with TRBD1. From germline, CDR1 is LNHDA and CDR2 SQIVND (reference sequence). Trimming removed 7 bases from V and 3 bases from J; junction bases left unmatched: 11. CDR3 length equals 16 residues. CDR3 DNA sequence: TGTGCCAGTACCCTCGACAGGGGAGGTTCCAATCAGCCCCAGCATTTT. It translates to CASTLDRGGSNQPQHF.

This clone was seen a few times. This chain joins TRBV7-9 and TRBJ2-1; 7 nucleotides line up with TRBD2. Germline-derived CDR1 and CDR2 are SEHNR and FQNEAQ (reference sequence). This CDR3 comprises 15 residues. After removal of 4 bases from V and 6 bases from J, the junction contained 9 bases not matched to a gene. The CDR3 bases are TGTGCCAGCAGCTCCTCGGGCGGGAGTGGCAATGAGCAGTTCTTC. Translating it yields CASSSSGGSGNEQFF. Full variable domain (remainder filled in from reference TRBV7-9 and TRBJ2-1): DTGVSQNPRHKITKRGQNVTFRCDPISEHNRLYWYRQTLGQGPEFLTYFQNEAQLEKSRLLSDRFSAERPKGSFSTLEIQRTEQGDSAMYLCASSSSGGSGNEQFFGPGTRLTVL.

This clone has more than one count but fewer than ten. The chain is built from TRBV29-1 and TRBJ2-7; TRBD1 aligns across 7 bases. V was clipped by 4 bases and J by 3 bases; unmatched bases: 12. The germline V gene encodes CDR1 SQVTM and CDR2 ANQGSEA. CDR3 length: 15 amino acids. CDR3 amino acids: CSVGGPPDRFYEQYF. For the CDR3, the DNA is TGCAGCGTTGGGGGGCCTCCGGACAGGTTCTACGAGCAGTACTTC.

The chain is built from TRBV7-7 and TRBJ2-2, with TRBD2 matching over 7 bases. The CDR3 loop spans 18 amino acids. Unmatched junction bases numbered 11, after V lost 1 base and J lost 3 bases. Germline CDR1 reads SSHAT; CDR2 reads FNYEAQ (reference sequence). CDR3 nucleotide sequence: TGTGCCAGCAGCTTAGGTTTGCGGGGGATCTGGTACACCGGGGAGCTGTTTTTT. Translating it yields CASSLGLRGIWYTGELFF.

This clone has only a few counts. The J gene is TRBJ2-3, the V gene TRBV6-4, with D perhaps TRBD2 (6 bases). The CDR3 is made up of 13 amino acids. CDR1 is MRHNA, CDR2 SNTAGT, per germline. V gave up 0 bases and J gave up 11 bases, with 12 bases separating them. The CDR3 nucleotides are TGTGCCAGCAGTGACTCCCCCGAGGGAGGGCAGTATTTT. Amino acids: CASSDSPEGGQYF.

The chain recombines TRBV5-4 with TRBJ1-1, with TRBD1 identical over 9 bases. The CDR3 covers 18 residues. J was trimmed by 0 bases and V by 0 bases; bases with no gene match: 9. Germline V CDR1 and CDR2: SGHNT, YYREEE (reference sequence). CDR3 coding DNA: TGTGCCAGCAGCTTGGGGGGGGGACAGGGTATATTGAACACTGAAGCTTTCTTT. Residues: CASSLGGGQGILNTEAFF.

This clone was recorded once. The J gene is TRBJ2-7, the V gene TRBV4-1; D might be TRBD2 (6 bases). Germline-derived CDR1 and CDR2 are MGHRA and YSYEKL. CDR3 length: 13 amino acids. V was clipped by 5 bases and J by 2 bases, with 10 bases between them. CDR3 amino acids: CASSIREAYEQYF. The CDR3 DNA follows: TGCGCCAGCAGCATTAGGGAGGCCTACGAGCAGTACTTC.

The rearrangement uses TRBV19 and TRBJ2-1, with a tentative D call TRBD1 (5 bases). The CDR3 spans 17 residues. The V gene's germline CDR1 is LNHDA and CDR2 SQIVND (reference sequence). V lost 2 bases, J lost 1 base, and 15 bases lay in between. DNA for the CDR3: TGTGCCAGTAGTATATATAGGGGCGGAAGTTCCTACAATGAGCAGTTCTTC. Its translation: CASSIYRGGSSYNEQFF.

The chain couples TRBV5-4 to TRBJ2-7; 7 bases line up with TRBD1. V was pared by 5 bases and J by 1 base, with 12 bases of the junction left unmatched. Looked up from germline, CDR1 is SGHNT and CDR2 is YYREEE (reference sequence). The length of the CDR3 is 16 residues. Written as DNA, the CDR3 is TGTGCCAGCAGGCTGTGGACAGGAGAAAAATCCTACGAGCAGTACTTC. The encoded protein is CASRLWTGEKSYEQYF.

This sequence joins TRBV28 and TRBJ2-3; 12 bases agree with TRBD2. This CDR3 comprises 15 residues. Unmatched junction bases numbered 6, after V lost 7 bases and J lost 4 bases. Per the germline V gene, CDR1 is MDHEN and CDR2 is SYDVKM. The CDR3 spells CASNLAGGGADTQYF. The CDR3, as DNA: TGTGCCAGCAACCTAGCGGGGGGGGGAGCAGATACGCAGTATTTT. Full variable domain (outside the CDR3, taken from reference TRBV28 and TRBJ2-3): DVKVTQSSRYLVKRTGEKVFLECVQDMDHENMFWYRQDPGLGLRLIYFSYDVKMKEKGDIPEGYSVSREKKERFSLILESASTNQTSMYLCASNLAGGGADTQYFGPGTRLTVL.

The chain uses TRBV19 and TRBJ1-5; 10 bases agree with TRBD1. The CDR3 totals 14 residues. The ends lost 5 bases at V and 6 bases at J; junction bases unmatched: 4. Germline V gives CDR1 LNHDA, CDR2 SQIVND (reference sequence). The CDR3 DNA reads TGTGCCAGTAGTTGGAGGACAGGGGGTCAGCCCCAGCATTTT. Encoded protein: CASSWRTGGQPQHF.

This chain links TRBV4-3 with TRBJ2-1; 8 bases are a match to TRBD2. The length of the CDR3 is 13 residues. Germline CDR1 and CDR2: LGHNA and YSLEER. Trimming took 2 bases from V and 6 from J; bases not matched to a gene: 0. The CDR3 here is CASSQTSGNEQFF. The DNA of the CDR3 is TGCGCCAGCAGCCAAACTAGCGGCAATGAGCAGTTCTTC.

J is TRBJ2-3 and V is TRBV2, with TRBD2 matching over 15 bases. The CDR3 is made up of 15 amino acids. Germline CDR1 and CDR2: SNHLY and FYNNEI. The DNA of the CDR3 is TGTGCGTCCTTGGGACTAGCGGGAGGCAGAGATACGCAGTATTTT. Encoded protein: CASLGLAGGRDTQYF. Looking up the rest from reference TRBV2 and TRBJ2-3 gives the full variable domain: EPEVTQTPSHQVTQMGQEVILRCVPISNHLYFYWYRQILGQKVEFLVSFYNNEISEKSEIFDDQFSVERPDGSNFTLKIRSTKLEDSAMYFCASLGLAGGRDTQYFGPGTRLTVL.

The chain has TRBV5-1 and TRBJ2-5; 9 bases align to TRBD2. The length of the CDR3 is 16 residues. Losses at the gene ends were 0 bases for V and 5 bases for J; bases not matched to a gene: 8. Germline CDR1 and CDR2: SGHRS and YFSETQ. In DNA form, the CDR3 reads TGCGCCAGCAGCTTGGGTAGCGGGAGCGAGGTCGAGACCCAGTACTTC. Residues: CASSLGSGSEVETQYF.

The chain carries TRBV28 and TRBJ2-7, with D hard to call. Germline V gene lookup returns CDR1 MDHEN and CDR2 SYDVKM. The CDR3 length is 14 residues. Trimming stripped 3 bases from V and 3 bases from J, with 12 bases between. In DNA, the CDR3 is TGTGCCAGCAGTTTTTTACGCAGGAACTACGAGCAGTACTTC. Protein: CASSFLRRNYEQYF.

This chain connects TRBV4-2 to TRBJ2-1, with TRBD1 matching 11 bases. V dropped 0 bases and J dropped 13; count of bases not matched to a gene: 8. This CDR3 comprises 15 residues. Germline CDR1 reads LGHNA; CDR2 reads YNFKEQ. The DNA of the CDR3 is TGTGCCAGCAGCCAAGATAGCTGGACAGGGGGCGAACAGTTCTTC. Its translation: CASSQDSWTGGEQFF.

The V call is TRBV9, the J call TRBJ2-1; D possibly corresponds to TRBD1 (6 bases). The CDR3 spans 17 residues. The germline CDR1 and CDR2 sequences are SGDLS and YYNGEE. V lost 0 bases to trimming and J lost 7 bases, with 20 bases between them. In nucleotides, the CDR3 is TGTGCCAGCAGCGTAGGGAGAGGGGGTAGGACATTGAATGAGCAGTTCTTC. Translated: CASSVGRGGRTLNEQFF.

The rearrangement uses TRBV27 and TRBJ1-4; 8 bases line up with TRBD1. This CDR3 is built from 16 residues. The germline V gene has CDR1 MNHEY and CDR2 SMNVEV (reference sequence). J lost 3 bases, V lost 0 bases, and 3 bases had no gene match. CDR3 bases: TGTGCCAGCAGTTTATCTCTGACAGGGGCTAATGAAAAACTGTTTTTT. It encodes CASSLSLTGANEKLFF.

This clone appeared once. The CDR3 loop is CASSEGQTSGYTF. CDR3 DNA: TGCGCCAGCAGCGAAGGACAGACGAGTGGCTACACCTTC. This rearrangement joins TRBV5-1 to TRBJ1-2, with D maybe TRBD1 (6 bases). The CDR3 sequence is 13 residues long. The V gene lost 4 bases and the J gene lost 7 bases, with 14 bases spanning the gap. Germline CDR1 SGHRS, CDR2 YFSETQ.

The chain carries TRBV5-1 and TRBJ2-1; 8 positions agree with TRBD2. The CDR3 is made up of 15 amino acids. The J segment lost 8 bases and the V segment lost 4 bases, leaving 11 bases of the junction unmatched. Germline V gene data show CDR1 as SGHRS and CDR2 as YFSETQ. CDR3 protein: CASSRGGLGYDEQFF. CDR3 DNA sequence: TGCGCCAGCAGCCGGGGGGGACTAGGGTACGATGAGCAGTTCTTC.

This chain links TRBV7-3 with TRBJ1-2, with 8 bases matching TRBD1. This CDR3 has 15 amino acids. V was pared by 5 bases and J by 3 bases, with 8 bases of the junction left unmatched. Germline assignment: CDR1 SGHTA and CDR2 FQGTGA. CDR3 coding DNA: TGTGCCAGCAGCCTAGGACAGGGTCCCTACTATGGCTACACCTTC. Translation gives CASSLGQGPYYGYTF.

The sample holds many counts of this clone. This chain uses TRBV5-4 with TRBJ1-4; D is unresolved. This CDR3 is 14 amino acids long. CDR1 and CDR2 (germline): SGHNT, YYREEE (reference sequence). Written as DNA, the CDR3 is TGTGCAGCACATACCTCAGGTCGGGGTGAAAAACTGTTTTTT. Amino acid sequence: CAAHTSGRGEKLFF. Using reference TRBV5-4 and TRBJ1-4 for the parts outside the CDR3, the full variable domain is ETGVTQSPTHLIKTRGQQVTLRCSSQSGHNTVSWYQQALGQGPQFIFQYYREEENGRGNFPPRFSGLQFPNYSSELNVNALELDDSALYLCAAHTSGRGEKLFFGSGTQLSVL.